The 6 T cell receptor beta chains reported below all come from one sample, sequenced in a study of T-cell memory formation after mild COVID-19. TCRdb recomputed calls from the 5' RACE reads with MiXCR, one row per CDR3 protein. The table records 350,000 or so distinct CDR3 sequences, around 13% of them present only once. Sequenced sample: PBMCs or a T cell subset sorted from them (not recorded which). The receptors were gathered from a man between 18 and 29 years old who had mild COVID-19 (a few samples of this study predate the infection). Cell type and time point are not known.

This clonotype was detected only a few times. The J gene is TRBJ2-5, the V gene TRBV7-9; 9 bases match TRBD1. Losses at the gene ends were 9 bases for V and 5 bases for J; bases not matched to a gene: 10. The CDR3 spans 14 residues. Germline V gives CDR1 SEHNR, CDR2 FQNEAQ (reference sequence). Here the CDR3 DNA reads TGTGCCAGTAACCGGGACAGGGTGTATGAGACCCAGTACTTC. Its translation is CASNRDRVYETQYF.

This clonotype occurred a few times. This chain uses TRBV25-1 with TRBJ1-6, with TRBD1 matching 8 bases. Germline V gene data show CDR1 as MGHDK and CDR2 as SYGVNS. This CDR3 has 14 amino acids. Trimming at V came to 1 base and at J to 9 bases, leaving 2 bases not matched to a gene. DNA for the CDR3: TGTGCCAGCAGTGAATCGACAGGGGTTTCACCCCTCCACTTT. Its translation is CASSESTGVSPLHF. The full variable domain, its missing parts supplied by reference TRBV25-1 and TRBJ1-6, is EADIYQTPRYLVIGTGKKITLECSQTMGHDKMYWYQQDPGMELHLIHYSYGVNSTEKGDLSSESTVSRIRTEHFPLTLESARPSHTSQYLCASSESTGVSPLHFGNGTRLTVT.

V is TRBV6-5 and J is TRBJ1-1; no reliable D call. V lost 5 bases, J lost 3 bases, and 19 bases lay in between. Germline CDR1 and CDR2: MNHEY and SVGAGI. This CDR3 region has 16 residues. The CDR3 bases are TGTGCCAGCAGTAAATTTCCCCATAGGGCTGACACTGAAGCTTTCTTT. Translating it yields CASSKFPHRADTEAFF.

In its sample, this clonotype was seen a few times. CDR3 in amino acids: CASTYRQGGTEAFF. The CDR3 coding sequence is TGTGCCAGCACCTACCGACAGGGAGGCACTGAAGCTTTCTTT. The chain carries TRBV27 and TRBJ1-1; TRBD1 matches 7 bases. V lost 7 bases and J lost 4; bases outside the gene matches: 9. CDR1 and CDR2 from the germline V gene are MNHEY and SMNVEV (reference sequence). CDR3 length: 14 residues.

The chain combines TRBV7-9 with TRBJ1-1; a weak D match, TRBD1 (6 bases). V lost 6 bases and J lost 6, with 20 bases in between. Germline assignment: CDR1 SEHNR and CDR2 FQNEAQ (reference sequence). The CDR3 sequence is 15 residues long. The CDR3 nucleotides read TGTGCCAGCAGTCTAAGGGGGGGAAGGAGCTCTGAAGCTTTCTTT. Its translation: CASSLRGGRSSEAFF.

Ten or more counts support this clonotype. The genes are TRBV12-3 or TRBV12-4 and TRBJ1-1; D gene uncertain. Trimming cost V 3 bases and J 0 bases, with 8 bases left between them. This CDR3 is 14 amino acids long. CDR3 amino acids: CASSLAVMNTEAFF. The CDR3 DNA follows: TGTGCCAGCAGTTTGGCGGTTATGAACACTGAAGCTTTCTTT.